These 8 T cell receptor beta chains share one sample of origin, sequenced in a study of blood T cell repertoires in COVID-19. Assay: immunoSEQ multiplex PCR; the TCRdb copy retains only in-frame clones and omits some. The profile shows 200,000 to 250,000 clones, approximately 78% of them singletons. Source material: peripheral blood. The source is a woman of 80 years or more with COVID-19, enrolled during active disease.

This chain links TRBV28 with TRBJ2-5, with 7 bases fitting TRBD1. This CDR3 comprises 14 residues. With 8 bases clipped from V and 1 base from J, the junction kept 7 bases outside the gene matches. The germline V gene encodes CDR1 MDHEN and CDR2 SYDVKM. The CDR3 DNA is TGTGCCAGCCGCCGGGACAGTCGCCAAGAGACCCAGTACTTC. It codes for CASRRDSRQETQYF.

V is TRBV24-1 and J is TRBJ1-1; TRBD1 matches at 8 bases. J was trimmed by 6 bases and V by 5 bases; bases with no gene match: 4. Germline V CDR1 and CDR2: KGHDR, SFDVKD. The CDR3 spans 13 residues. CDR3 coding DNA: TGTGCCACCAGTGCTCACAGGGGGTCTGAAGCTTTCTTT. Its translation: CATSAHRGSEAFF.

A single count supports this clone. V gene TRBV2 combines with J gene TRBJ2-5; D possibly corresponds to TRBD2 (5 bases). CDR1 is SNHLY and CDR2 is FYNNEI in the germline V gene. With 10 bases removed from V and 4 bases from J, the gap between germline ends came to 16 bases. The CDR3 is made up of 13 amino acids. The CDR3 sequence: CATARGVGETQYF. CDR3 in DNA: TGTGCCACTGCTCGGGGAGTCGGAGAGACCCAGTACTTC.

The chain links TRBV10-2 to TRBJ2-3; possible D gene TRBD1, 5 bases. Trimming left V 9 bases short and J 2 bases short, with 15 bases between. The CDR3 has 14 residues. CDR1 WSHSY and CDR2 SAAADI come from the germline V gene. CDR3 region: CARALAGLTDTQYF. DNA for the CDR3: TGCGCCAGGGCCTTGGCAGGGCTCACAGATACGCAGTATTTT.

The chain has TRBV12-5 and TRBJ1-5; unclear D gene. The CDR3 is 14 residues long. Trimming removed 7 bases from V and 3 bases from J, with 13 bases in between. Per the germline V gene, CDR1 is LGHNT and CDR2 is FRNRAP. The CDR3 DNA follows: TGTGCTAGTGCCTCGGGGTCAGTCAATCAGCCCCAGCATTTT. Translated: CASASGSVNQPQHF. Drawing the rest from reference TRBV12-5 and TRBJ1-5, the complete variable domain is DARVTQTPRHKVTEMGQEVTMRCQPILGHNTVFWYRQTMMQGLELLAYFRNRAPLDDSGMPKDRFSAEMPDATLATLKIQPSEPRDSAVYFCASASGSVNQPQHFGDGTRLSIL.

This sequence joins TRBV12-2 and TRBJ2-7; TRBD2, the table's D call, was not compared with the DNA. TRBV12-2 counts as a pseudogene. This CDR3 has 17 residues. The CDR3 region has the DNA TGTGCAAGTCGCTTTACTTCCCGAGTCGGAAGGAGGTACGAGCAGTACTTC. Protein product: CASRFTSRVGRRYEQYF.

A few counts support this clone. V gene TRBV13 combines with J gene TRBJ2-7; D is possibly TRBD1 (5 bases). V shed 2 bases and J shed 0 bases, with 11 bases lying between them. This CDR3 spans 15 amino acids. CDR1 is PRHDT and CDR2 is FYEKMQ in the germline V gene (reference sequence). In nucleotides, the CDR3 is TGTGCCAGCAGCTTAAACAGGATTAGCTCCTACGAGCAGTACTTC. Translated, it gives CASSLNRISSYEQYF. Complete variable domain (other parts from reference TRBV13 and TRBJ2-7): AAGVIQSPRHLIKEKRETATLKCYPIPRHDTVYWYQQGPGQDPQFLISFYEKMQSDKGSIPDRFSAQQFSDYHSELNMSSLELGDSALYFCASSLNRISSYEQYFGPGTRLTVT.

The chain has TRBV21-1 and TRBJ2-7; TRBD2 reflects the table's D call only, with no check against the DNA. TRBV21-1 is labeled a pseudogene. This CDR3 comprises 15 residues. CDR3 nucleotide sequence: TGTGCCAGCAGCAAAGGTCCCCACGGGGGGTTTTCGCAGTACTTC. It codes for CASSKGPHGGFSQYF.